The clone carrying this T cell receptor (beta chain) was picked up a small number of times. Germline-derived CDR1 and CDR2 are LNHNV and YYDKDF (reference sequence). The V end was cut by 1 base, the J end by 6 bases, with 13 bases between. The CDR3 loop spans 14 amino acids. The source material, RNA transcripts, was used to amplify TCR beta CDR3 regions. Initially, a first-round RT-PCR of the TCR CDR3 employed the HTBI primer set. TCRdb re-analysed the multiplex PCR reads in MiXCR, keeping a single row per CDR3 protein. The sample records about 520,000 distinct CDR3 sequences, 24% being singletons. The data were obtained in a study of T cells in Graves' hyperthyroidism and ophthalmopathy.

This receptor was identified in a woman younger than 45 with Graves' ophthalmopathy. The sample comprised blood. The gene calls are TRBV15 and TRBJ2-7; D unclear. CDR3 amino acids: CATSRAPTDREQYF. In DNA form, the CDR3 reads TGTGCCACCAGCAGAGCGCCCACGGACCGCGAGCAGTACTTC.